The entry that follows covers one T cell receptor beta chain sequence. The antigen is undetermined. The authors made each sample's cDNA in eight separate reactions. The cDNA of both the TCRalpha and TCRbeta chains was subjected to two nested PCRs of about 15 and 9 cycles. TCRdb reanalyzed the 5' RACE reads, giving one entry per CDR3 protein sequence and no DNA. This sample contains 150,000 to 200,000 distinct CDR3 sequences. Total RNA isolation used whole blood (no T cell sorting was performed). This entry is derived from a study of monozygotic twins with inflammatory bowel disease. Findings and caveats of the study: Healthy twins showed more clonotype sharing with others than IBD patients, especially patients with disease activity.

The specimen was blood. This clonotype was sampled from a human donor with ulcerative colitis or Crohn's disease, or a healthy co-twin of an affected twin (not recorded which).

This CDR3 is CASSLVAGGGINEQFF. The V gene is TRBV5-1, the J gene TRBJ2-1; TCRdb selects TRBD2, and the lack of DNA leaves this call unchecked. The CDR3 is 16 residues long. Germline assignment: CDR1 SGHRS and CDR2 YFSETQ.